The rows below give T cell receptor beta chains drawn from one sample of a study of cytomegalovirus exposure and HLA in healthy donors. Data came from immunoSEQ multiplex PCR; TCRdb stores just in-frame clones and leaves some out. Counted here are about 170,000 clones, around 84% occurring once; the ten biggest clones make up approximately 2.5%. Material: PBMCs. The receptor set was obtained from a man in his thirties or forties in good health and CMV-seropositive. CDR3s include the opening cysteine and the closing phenylalanine or tryptophan. The D gene is left open where the match is weak. Rows give clone size only sometimes, using once, few, many, or a class for an expanded clone.

-	TRBV6-5	TRBJ2-7	TRBD1	14	CASSYSPRTGEQYF	TGTGCCAGCAGTTACTCGCCCCGGACAGGGGAGCAGTACTTC
-	TRBV27	TRBJ1-2	-	13	CASSALTDYGYTF	TGTGCCAGCAGTGCGTTGACAGACTATGGCTACACCTTC
-	TRBV6-6	TRBJ2-1	TRBD2	16	CASSPQERELYNEQFF	TGTGCCAGCAGCCCTCAGGAGCGGGAACTTTACAATGAGCAGTTCTTC
-	TRBV6-5	TRBJ2-5	TRBD1	16	CASSFSGTGGFETQYF	TGTGCCAGCAGTTTCTCCGGGACAGGGGGCTTCGAGACCCAGTACTTC
once	TRBV7-9	TRBJ1-2	TRBD1	16	CASSSRDSPPSYGYTF	TGTGCCAGCAGCTCGAGGGACAGCCCACCCTCCTATGGCTACACCTTC
-	TRBV18	TRBJ1-2	-	13	CASSPRGQTPPPF	TGTGCCAGCTCACCCCGAGGACAGACTCCCCCACCCTTC
-	TRBV19	TRBJ2-1	TRBD2	16	CASSIIAGGPYNEQFF	TGTGCCAGTAGTATCATTGCGGGAGGGCCCTACAATGAGCAGTTCTTC
-	TRBV25-1	TRBJ2-2	-	12	CASRGGTGELFF	TGTGCCAGCAGAGGGGGCACCGGGGAGCTGTTTTTT
-	TRBV7-9	TRBJ1-1	TRBD1	14	CSGVGDRVVGEAFF	TGTTCCGGGGTTGGGGACAGGGTTGTGGGTGAAGCTTTCTTT
-	TRBV11-2	TRBJ2-1	TRBD2	14	CASFFPPGGGEQFF	TGTGCCAGCTTCTTTCCCCCAGGCGGGGGTGAGCAGTTCTTC